These T cell receptor beta chains were read from a single sample in a study of blood T cell repertoires in COVID-19. The method was immunoSEQ multiplex PCR; TCRdb's version includes in-frame clones alone and lacks a portion of them. This table holds fewer than 200,000 clones, approximately 91% found once. The sequencing sample was made of peripheral blood. These receptors came from a man younger than 35 with COVID-19, enrolled during active disease. The CDR3 runs from the conserved cysteine through the conserved F or W. The D gene is left open where the match is weak. The listing skips clone size in some rows; elsewhere it reads once, few, many or a size class.

D: .; V: TRBV5-4; size: .; J: TRBJ2-3; DNA: TGTGCCAGCAGCTTGGACCAGTACACAGATACGCAGTATTTT; CDR3: CASSLDQYTDTQYF
D: .; V: TRBV28; size: .; J: TRBJ2-1; DNA: TGTGCCAGCAGTTTACCGGGAGCCCCGAGCTCCTACAATGAGCAGTTCTTC; CDR3: CASSLPGAPSSYNEQFF
D: TRBD2; V: TRBV10-2; size: .; J: TRBJ2-2; DNA: TGCGCCAGCAGTGAGGGCCCAGCGGGAGGGCCGGGCACCGGGGAGCTGTTTTTT; CDR3: CASSEGPAGGPGTGELFF
D: .; V: TRBV11-3; size: .; J: TRBJ2-1; DNA: TGTGCCAGCAGCTTAGGCGGGACCCACAATGAGCAGTTCTTC; CDR3: CASSLGGTHNEQFF
D: TRBD1; V: TRBV24-1; size: .; J: TRBJ2-1; DNA: TGTGCCACCAGTGACCACACTAGACAGGGGGGAAATGAGCAGTTCTTC; CDR3: CATSDHTRQGGNEQFF
D: .; V: TRBV5-8; size: once; J: TRBJ2-7; DNA: TGTGCCAGCAGCGAAGACACCCCCTACGAGCAGTACTTC; CDR3: CASSEDTPYEQYF
D: .; V: TRBV28; size: .; J: TRBJ1-2; DNA: TGTGCCAGCAGTCCCGTCGGGGGTGGGTTGGGCTATGGCTACACCTTC; CDR3: CASSPVGGGLGYGYTF
D: .; V: TRBV6-1; size: .; J: TRBJ1-3; DNA: TGTGCCAGCAGTGATGGGCCCCCCTCTGGAAACACCATATATTTT; CDR3: CASSDGPPSGNTIYF
D: TRBD1; V: TRBV2; size: .; J: TRBJ1-1; DNA: TGTGCCAGCATCCCGTGGCAGGGGGCGAACACTGAAGCTTTCTTT; CDR3: CASIPWQGANTEAFF
D: .; V: TRBV27; size: .; J: TRBJ1-6; DNA: TGTGCCAGCAGTTTGGGACCCGGGGGTAATTCACCCCTCCACTTT; CDR3: CASSLGPGGNSPLHF
D: TRBD1; V: TRBV5-1; size: .; J: TRBJ2-2; DNA: TGCGCCAGCAGCTTCCGGGACAGGACCTCCGGGGAGCTGTTTTTT; CDR3: CASSFRDRTSGELFF
D: .; V: TRBV4-3; size: once; J: TRBJ2-2; DNA: TGCGCCAGCAGCCGGGCGGGACTTGCGAACACCGGGGAGCTGTTTTTT; CDR3: CASSRAGLANTGELFF
D: TRBD2; V: TRBV29-1; size: .; J: TRBJ2-3; DNA: TGCAGCGTTGTGGGGCGGGAGGGCCGTGGCACAGATACGCAGTATTTT; CDR3: CSVVGREGRGTDTQYF
D: TRBD1; V: TRBV5-1; size: .; J: TRBJ2-7; DNA: TGCGCCAGCATCCATCACAGGGGGGCGCGGTTCGACGAGCAGTACTTC; CDR3: CASIHHRGARFDEQYF
D: .; V: TRBV6-5; size: .; J: TRBJ1-6; DNA: TGTGCCAGCAGGTTAACAGGGAGTCCCTCACCCCTCCACTTT; CDR3: CASRLTGSPSPLHF
D: .; V: TRBV10-3; size: .; J: TRBJ1-2; DNA: TGTGCCATCAGTCAGGTATGGAACTATGGCTACACCTTC; CDR3: CAISQVWNYGYTF
D: TRBD1; V: TRBV24-1; size: once; J: TRBJ1-2; DNA: TGTGCCACCAGTGATAGGAGTGGACAGGGGGCGCGAGGCTACACCTTC; CDR3: CATSDRSGQGARGYTF
D: .; V: TRBV10-3; size: .; J: TRBJ2-7; DNA: TGTGCCATCAGTTCTACAGGGAGTCTTAGCGAGCAGTACTTC; CDR3: CAISSTGSLSEQYF
D: .; V: TRBV28; size: .; J: TRBJ2-7; DNA: TGTGCCAGCAGTTTAGGGGCAGTCGGGAGCCACGAGCAGTACTTC; CDR3: CASSLGAVGSHEQYF
D: TRBD2; V: TRBV4-1; size: .; J: TRBJ2-3; DNA: TGCGCCAGCAGCCAACCGGGACTAGCGGGAGGGAAATCTAGCACAGATACGCAGTATTTT; CDR3: CASSQPGLAGGKSSTDTQYF
D: TRBD2; V: TRBV6-5; size: .; J: TRBJ2-7; DNA: TGTGCCAGCAGTCCAACTAGCGACTACGAGCAGTACTTC; CDR3: CASSPTSDYEQYF
D: TRBD1; V: TRBV9; size: .; J: TRBJ1-2; DNA: TGTGCCAGCAGCGTAGCAAGGGACAGCTACTATGGCTACACCTTC; CDR3: CASSVARDSYYGYTF
D: TRBD2; V: TRBV11-2; size: .; J: TRBJ2-2; DNA: TGTGCCAGGGTTAGACTAGCGGGCGCGAACACCGGGGAGCTGTTTTTT; CDR3: CARVRLAGANTGELFF
D: .; V: TRBV7-9; size: .; J: TRBJ2-7; DNA: TGTGCCAGCAGCTTCCTGGACAGGCGCGGGGAGATCTACGAGCAGTACTTC; CDR3: CASSFLDRRGEIYEQYF
D: .; V: TRBV9; size: .; J: TRBJ2-5; DNA: TGTGCCAGCAGCCTATCTCCCCGGGCGAGGGAAGAGACCCAGTACTTC; CDR3: CASSLSPRAREETQYF
D: .; V: TRBV19; size: .; J: TRBJ1-2; DNA: TGTGCCAGTAGTCCTTCACGACAGTTGCGGTCCTATGGCTACACCTTC; CDR3: CASSPSRQLRSYGYTF
D: TRBD1; V: TRBV16; size: .; J: TRBJ2-2; DNA: TGTGCCAGCAGAAGGACAGGGGAGGGCGGGGAGCTGTTTTTT; CDR3: CASRRTGEGGELFF
D: .; V: TRBV27; size: few; J: TRBJ1-2; DNA: TGTGCCAGCAGTTCCCTCGGGGCGGGAGACTATGGCTACACCTTC; CDR3: CASSSLGAGDYGYTF
D: .; V: TRBV7-9; size: few; J: TRBJ1-5; DNA: TGTGCCAGCAGCTCTTCGGAGGTTCAGCCCCAGCATTTT; CDR3: CASSSSEVQPQHF
D: TRBD2; V: TRBV15; size: .; J: TRBJ2-2; DNA: TGCGCCACCAGCAGCGGGGGGGGTTTGGTTAACACCGGGGAGCTGTTTTTT; CDR3: CATSSGGGLVNTGELFF
D: .; V: TRBV4-1; size: .; J: TRBJ1-4; DNA: TGCGCCAGCAGCCAGGCCGGGGGTAATGAAAAACTGCTTTTT; CDR3: CASSQAGGNEKLLF
D: TRBD1; V: TRBV5-6; size: .; J: TRBJ2-2; DNA: TGTGCCAGCAGCCCCAGGGGGTTACCCCTCGCAGGCGGGGAGCTGTTTTTT; CDR3: CASSPRGLPLAGGELFF
D: TRBD2; V: TRBV2; size: .; J: TRBJ2-7; DNA: TGTGCCAGCAGATCTAGCGGGAGCGGGTACGAGCAGTACTTC; CDR3: CASRSSGSGYEQYF
D: .; V: TRBV7-9; size: .; J: TRBJ2-5; DNA: TGTGCCAGCAGCTTACATATCCCAGGGCAAGAGACCCAGTACTTC; CDR3: CASSLHIPGQETQYF
D: .; V: TRBV24-1; size: .; J: TRBJ2-1; DNA: TGTGCCACCAGTGTTGAGAACCTGCATGAGCAGTTCTTC; CDR3: CATSVENLHEQFF
D: TRBD1; V: TRBV6-2/TRBV6-3; size: .; J: TRBJ2-2; DNA: TGTGCCAGCAGTTATTGGCAGGGGGTTAACACCGGGGAGCTGTTTTTT; CDR3: CASSYWQGVNTGELFF
D: .; V: TRBV29-1; size: once; J: TRBJ2-1; DNA: TGCAGCGTTGATGGTTTTCGCCCGGGTGCGCATGAGCAGTTCTTC; CDR3: CSVDGFRPGAHEQFF
D: .; V: TRBV15; size: .; J: TRBJ2-1; DNA: TGTGCCACCAGCAGTGACGGGGTCAATGAGCAGTTCTTC; CDR3: CATSSDGVNEQFF
D: .; V: TRBV7-9; size: few; J: TRBJ1-2; DNA: TGTGCCAGCAGCCCACCGACAGAAGACGACTATGGCTACACCTTC; CDR3: CASSPPTEDDYGYTF
D: TRBD2; V: TRBV7-7; size: .; J: TRBJ2-1; DNA: TGTGCTAGCAGCTTAGGAGACAGCCCGGGGGGTGAGCAGTTCTTC; CDR3: CASSLGDSPGGEQFF
D: TRBD1; V: TRBV12-3/TRBV12-4; size: .; J: TRBJ1-2; DNA: TGTGCCAGCAGTAGGACAGGGCCGGATGGCTACACCTTC; CDR3: CASSRTGPDGYTF
D: TRBD2; V: TRBV11-2; size: .; J: TRBJ2-1; DNA: TGTGCCAGCAGCAAGCCGGGCGGGAGGGTTATATACAATGAGCAGTTCTTC; CDR3: CASSKPGGRVIYNEQFF
D: TRBD1; V: TRBV6-6; size: .; J: TRBJ1-3; DNA: TGTGCCAGCAGTTCGACAGGGCACCCCATATATTTT; CDR3: CASSSTGHPIYF
D: TRBD1; V: TRBV3-1/TRBV3-2; size: once; J: TRBJ2-7; DNA: TGTGCCAGCAGCCAAGGAAGAAGGGGGCTCTACGAGCAGTACTTC; CDR3: CASSQGRRGLYEQYF
D: TRBD2; V: TRBV9; size: .; J: TRBJ2-1; DNA: TGTGCCAGCAGCGGGGGCGGGAGCCACAATGAGCAGTTCTTC; CDR3: CASSGGGSHNEQFF
D: .; V: TRBV18; size: .; J: TRBJ2-1; DNA: TGTGCCAGCTCAATGGGCCCATACAATGAGCAGTTCTTC; CDR3: CASSMGPYNEQFF
D: TRBD2; V: TRBV7-2; size: .; J: TRBJ2-3; DNA: TGTGCCAGCAGCTCCGCTAGGACTAGCGGGAGTTGGGGGACAGATACGCAGTATTTT; CDR3: CASSSARTSGSWGTDTQYF
D: .; V: TRBV18; size: .; J: TRBJ2-3; DNA: TGTGCCAGCTCACCTACAGGATCCGTACGCACAGATACGCAGTATTTT; CDR3: CASSPTGSVRTDTQYF
D: TRBD2; V: TRBV18; size: .; J: TRBJ2-1; DNA: TGTGCCAGCTCACCACCGACTAGCGGGAGCATATACAATGAGCAGTTCTTC; CDR3: CASSPPTSGSIYNEQFF
D: .; V: TRBV15; size: .; J: TRBJ1-5; DNA: TGTGCCACCAGCAGAGATAGGTCTAGAAATCAGCCCCAGCATTTT; CDR3: CATSRDRSRNQPQHF
D: TRBD1; V: TRBV9; size: .; J: TRBJ1-2; DNA: TGTGCCAGCAGCGTAGCAAGGGGGCAGGACTATGGCTACACCTTC; CDR3: CASSVARGQDYGYTF
D: .; V: TRBV28; size: .; J: TRBJ1-4; DNA: TGTGCCAGCAGTTTCGGTACAACTAATGAAAAACTGTTTTTT; CDR3: CASSFGTTNEKLFF
D: .; V: TRBV5-1; size: .; J: TRBJ2-1; DNA: TGCGCCAGCAGCTTGGCGGGGGTCGTCCTATCCTACAATGAGCAGTTCTTC; CDR3: CASSLAGVVLSYNEQFF